This T cell receptor (beta chain) derives from a study of early T cells in non-severe SARS-CoV-2 infection. Whole-study context: Unsorted whole-blood RNA was sequenced in bulk, leaving chains unpaired.

Unique molecular identifiers (one per individual cDNA molecule) were attached. TCRdb used MiXCR to reprocess the 5' RACE reads, holding one entry per CDR3 protein. The sample includes around 44,000 distinct CDR3 sequences, around 6.3% of them seen just once. Germline V gene sequence: CDR1 SGHKS, CDR2 YYEKEE (reference sequence). V lost 1 base, J lost 4 bases, and 9 bases lay in between. The CDR3 has 15 amino acids. The source is an adult who was a healthcare worker with PCR-confirmed SARS-CoV-2 infection or an uninfected control (not recorded which). The rearrangement links TRBV5-5 to TRBJ1-6; D is unclear. The material sequenced was whole blood, taken at baseline. The CDR3 region has the DNA TGTGCCAGCAGCTTGATTTCAGATTATAATTCACCCCTCCACTTT. Translation gives CASSLISDYNSPLHF.